This entry describes one T cell receptor (beta chain). Its antigen is unknown. This specimen comes from a study of cytomegalovirus exposure and HLA in healthy donors. Findings of the study overall: Follow-up analysis found HLA locus-dependent TCR association rates, highest for DRB1 and lowest for HLA-C. There were some V segments, including TRBV6-2 and TRBV6-3, excluded as indistinguishable. A later analysis linked some 17,000 TCR beta sequences to HLA alleles at 0.05 false discovery rate.

The junction had 5 bases not matched to a gene; V was cut back by 4 bases and J by 2 bases. The length of the CDR3 is 14 residues. Looked up from germline, CDR1 is SQVTM and CDR2 is ANQGSEA. Primers included in the PCR were 60 Vbeta and 13 Jbeta primers. Clones were read by immunoSEQ multiplex PCR, and TCRdb kept only the in-frame ones, dropping some. This specimen shows roughly 64,000 clones; the ten leading clones hold less than 4%. Sequenced material: PBMCs. The sequence was obtained from a woman aged 18-35 years in good health and CMV-seronegative. J is TRBJ2-5 and V is TRBV29-1, with 9 bases matching TRBD2. The CDR3 nucleotides read TGCAGCGTTGTGGGGGGACTAGCTCAAGAGACCCAGTACTTC. Translation: CSVVGGLAQETQYF.